The 17 T cell receptor beta chains reported below all come from one sample, sequenced in a study of T cell changes during pregnancy in multiple sclerosis. Assay: immunoSEQ multiplex PCR; the TCRdb copy retains only in-frame clones and omits some. Of some 21,000 clones listed, more than 85% were seen once; the top ten hold 0.68%. This sample comprised CD4+ T cells from peripheral blood mononuclear cells, obtained in the third trimester of pregnancy. Every receptor here comes from a female donor with multiple sclerosis, enrolled in a pregnancy study.

The chain couples TRBV20-1 to TRBJ1-1, with 9 bases lining up with TRBD1. The ends lost 3 bases at V and 10 bases at J; junction bases unmatched: 3. CDR3 length: 11 residues. Germline V CDR1 and CDR2: DFQATT, SNEGSKA (reference sequence). CDR3 protein: CSARDRGVAFF. As DNA, the CDR3 is TGCAGTGCTAGGGACAGGGGTGTAGCTTTCTTT.

A remark on this clone: Other nucleotide sequences in the sample specify the same CDR3. This chain joins TRBV7-3 and TRBJ1-1; 7 nucleotides line up with TRBD1. This CDR3 comprises 14 residues. Germline CDR1 is SGHTA and CDR2 is FQGTGA. The J segment lost 3 bases and the V segment lost 0 bases, leaving 1 base of the junction unmatched. The CDR3 sequence is CASSLTGTDTEAFF. The CDR3 nucleotides are TGTGCCAGCAGCTTAACCGGGACAGACACTGAAGCTTTCTTT.

V is TRBV18 and J is TRBJ1-5; a weak D match, TRBD1 (6 bases). Trimming took 1 base from V and 3 from J, leaving 10 bases between them. From germline, CDR1 is KGHSH and CDR2 LQKENI. The CDR3 is made up of 15 amino acids. Here the CDR3 reads CASSPLRQDNQPQHF. CDR3 coding DNA: TGTGCCAGCTCACCACTGAGACAGGACAATCAGCCCCAGCATTTT.

V usage is TRBV5-1 and J usage is TRBJ2-6; possible D gene TRBD1, 6 bases. Germline lookup yields CDR1 SGHRS and CDR2 YFSETQ. The CDR3 totals 17 residues. Trimming shortened V by 0 bases and J by 0 bases, and 10 bases separated the two germline ends. The CDR3 region has the DNA TGCGCCAGCAGCTTGGGCCAACAGGGCTCTGGGGCCAACGTCCTGACTTTC. It codes for CASSLGQQGSGANVLTF.

This rearrangement joins TRBV2 to TRBJ2-7; tentatively, D is TRBD2 (6 bases). The CDR3 covers 15 residues. From germline, CDR1 is SNHLY and CDR2 FYNNEI. The V gene lost 6 bases and the J gene lost 0 bases, with 15 bases spanning the gap. CDR3 loop: CASSAGTFHSYEQYF. Written as DNA, the CDR3 is TGTGCCAGCAGCGCCGGGACTTTCCACTCCTACGAGCAGTACTTC.

This sequence joins TRBV5-1 and TRBJ2-5; 12 bases line up with TRBD2. Unmatched junction bases numbered 13, after V lost 4 bases and J lost 9 bases. The CDR3 extends over 16 amino acids. The germline V gene has CDR1 SGHRS and CDR2 YFSETQ. CDR3 loop: CASSLRPSGGVEAQYF. The CDR3 DNA reads TGCGCCAGCAGCCTCCGCCCTAGCGGGGGGGTTGAGGCCCAGTACTTC.

This chain links TRBV19 with TRBJ2-5; D is undetermined. CDR3 length: 13 amino acids. Germline V gene lookup returns CDR1 LNHDA and CDR2 SQIVND (reference sequence). V shed 6 bases and J shed 5 bases, with 13 bases lying between them. The CDR3, as DNA: TGTGCCAGTAGAGATGCGCCTCGGGAGACCCAGTACTTC. Amino acids: CASRDAPRETQYF.

The rearrangement uses TRBV11-2 and TRBJ1-4, with D uncertain. The germline V gene has CDR1 SGHAT and CDR2 FQNNGV. V was trimmed by 5 bases and J by 0 bases, leaving 10 bases between them. This CDR3 is built from 15 residues. The CDR3 DNA reads as TGTGCCAGCAGCCGGAACAGTGCAACTAATGAAAAACTGTTTTTT. Protein sequence: CASSRNSATNEKLFF.

The chain couples TRBV5-1 to TRBJ1-4; tentative D call: TRBD1 (5 bases). The CDR3 length is 15 residues. Germline V gene sequence: CDR1 SGHRS, CDR2 YFSETQ. V dropped 4 bases and J dropped 7 bases, with 17 bases sitting between them. The CDR3 sequence: CASSGSRTWGEKLFF. The CDR3 DNA reads as TGCGCCAGCAGCGGATCTCGGACATGGGGTGAAAAACTGTTTTTT. The full variable domain, its missing parts supplied by reference TRBV5-1 and TRBJ1-4, is KAGVTQTPRYLIKTRGQQVTLSCSPISGHRSVSWYQQTPGQGLQFLFEYFSETQRNKGNFPGRFSGRQFSNSRSEMNVSTLELGDSALYLCASSGSRTWGEKLFFGSGTQLSVL.

The chain has TRBV9 and TRBJ1-1; 12 nucleotides line up with TRBD1. From germline, CDR1 is SGDLS and CDR2 YYNGEE. The CDR3 spans 19 residues. Trimming at V came to 3 bases and at J to 3 bases, leaving 15 bases not matched to a gene. Written as DNA, the CDR3 is TGTGCCAGCAGCGCAAGGCGGGGACAGGGGGCATTTGGAGACACTGAAGCTTTCTTT. Protein: CASSARRGQGAFGDTEAFF. The full variable domain, in which reference TRBV9 and TRBJ1-1 provide the parts outside the CDR3, is DSGVTQTPKHLITATGQRVTLRCSPRSGDLSVYWYQQSLDQGLQFLIQYYNGEERAKGNILERFSAQQFPDLHSELNLSSLELGDSALYFCASSARRGQGAFGDTEAFFGQGTRLTVV.

The chain combines TRBV7-2 with TRBJ2-3, with D perhaps matching TRBD1 (5 bases). The V end lost 5 bases, the J end lost 3 bases, and 15 bases lay between the germline ends. The CDR3 runs to 15 residues. Germline V gene sequence: CDR1 SGHTA, CDR2 FQGNSA. DNA for the CDR3: TGTGCCAGCAGCATCGACAGCCCCTTAACAGATACGCAGTATTTT. This translates into CASSIDSPLTDTQYF.

V and J are TRBV5-4 and TRBJ2-7; maybe TRBD1 (6 bases). With 1 base removed from V and 3 bases from J, the gap between germline ends came to 8 bases. The CDR3 runs to 13 residues. From germline, CDR1 is SGHNT and CDR2 YYREEE (reference sequence). The CDR3 here is CASSLPDSYEQYF. The CDR3 DNA follows: TGTGCCAGCAGCTTGCCGGACAGCTACGAGCAGTACTTC.

The chain combines TRBV4-3 with TRBJ1-1; no definite D call. The V gene's germline CDR1 is LGHNA and CDR2 YSLEER. The length of the CDR3 is 13 residues. V dropped 0 bases and J dropped 2 bases, with 4 bases sitting between them. CDR3 coding DNA: TGCGCCAGCAGCCAAGATCTTAACACTGAAGCTTTCTTT. As protein: CASSQDLNTEAFF.

CDR3 sequence reads: CASSSQPAKTGFYNEQFF. DNA for the CDR3: TGTGCCAGCAGCTCCCAACCGGCTAAGACAGGCTTCTACAATGAGCAGTTCTTC. This rearrangement joins TRBV5-6 to TRBJ2-1, with D tentatively TRBD1 (6 bases). The V gene's germline CDR1 is SGHDT and CDR2 YYEEEE. The length of the CDR3 is 18 residues. Trimming removed 3 bases from V and 3 bases from J, with 22 bases in between.

The rearrangement joins TRBV18 to TRBJ1-4, with unresolved D. The CDR3 runs 13 residues. Trimming shortened V by 5 bases and J by 7 bases, and 11 bases separated the two germline ends. Germline CDR1 and CDR2: KGHSH and LQKENI. Here the CDR3 reads CASSMELSEKLFF. For the CDR3, the DNA is TGTGCCAGCTCAATGGAGCTCTCTGAAAAACTGTTTTTT.

V gene TRBV19 combines with J gene TRBJ1-5; 8 nucleotides agree with TRBD1. Germline loops: CDR1 LNHDA, CDR2 SQIVND (reference sequence). Unmatched junction bases numbered 4, after V lost 3 bases and J lost 3 bases. The CDR3 is made up of 15 amino acids. In nucleotides, the CDR3 is TGTGCCAGTAGTATGAGACAGGGGCACAATCAGCCCCAGCATTTT. Translating it yields CASSMRQGHNQPQHF.

The rearrangement links TRBV15 to TRBJ1-3; weak D call: TRBD1 (5 bases). V lost 3 bases and J 4 bases, leaving 19 bases between the germline ends. The germline CDR1 and CDR2 sequences are LNHNV and YYDKDF (reference sequence). The CDR3 contains 17 residues. CDR3 loop: CATSSQQEPKSGNTIYF. The CDR3 bases are TGTGCCACCAGCAGCCAACAGGAGCCGAAGTCGGGAAACACCATATATTTT.